This TCR beta chain was captured in a study of T cell changes during pregnancy in multiple sclerosis. The length of the CDR3 is 13 residues. Losses at the gene ends were 8 bases for V and 8 bases for J; bases not matched to a gene: 7. Germline-derived CDR1 and CDR2 are SEHNR and FQNEAQ (reference sequence). Using immunoSEQ multiplex PCR, the repertoire was profiled, and TCRdb retains in-frame clones only, with some absent. The table has approximately 45,000 clones, around 90% seen once. The chain uses TRBV7-9 and TRBJ1-4; TRBD1 matches at 8 bases. This specimen consisted of CD4+ T cells from peripheral blood mononuclear cells, obtained in the first trimester of pregnancy. The origin of this receptor is a female donor with multiple sclerosis, enrolled in a pregnancy study. The CDR3 is CASSQGAGEKLFF. DNA for the CDR3: TGTGCCAGCTCCCAGGGGGCGGGCGAAAAACTGTTTTTT.